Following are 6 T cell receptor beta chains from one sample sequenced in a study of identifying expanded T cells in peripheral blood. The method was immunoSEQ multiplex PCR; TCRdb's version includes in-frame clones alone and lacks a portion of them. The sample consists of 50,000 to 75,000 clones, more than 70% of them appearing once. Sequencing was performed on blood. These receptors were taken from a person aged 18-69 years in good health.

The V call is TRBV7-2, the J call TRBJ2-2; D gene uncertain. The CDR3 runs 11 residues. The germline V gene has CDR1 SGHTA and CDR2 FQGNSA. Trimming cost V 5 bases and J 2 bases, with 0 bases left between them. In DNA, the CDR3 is TGTGCCAGCAGCAACACCGGGGAGCTGTTTTTT. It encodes CASSNTGELFF.

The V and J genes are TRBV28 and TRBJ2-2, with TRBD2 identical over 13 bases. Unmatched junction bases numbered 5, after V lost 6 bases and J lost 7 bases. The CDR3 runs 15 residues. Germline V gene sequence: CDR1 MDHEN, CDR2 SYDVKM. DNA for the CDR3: TGTGCCAGCAGACGGACTAGCGGGAGTGGCGGGGAGCTGTTTTTT. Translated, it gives CASRRTSGSGGELFF.

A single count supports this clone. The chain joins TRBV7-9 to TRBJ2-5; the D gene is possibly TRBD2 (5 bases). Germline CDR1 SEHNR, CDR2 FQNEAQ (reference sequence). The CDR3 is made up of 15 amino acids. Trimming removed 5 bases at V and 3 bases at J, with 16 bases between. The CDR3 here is CASSPTPPGKETQYF. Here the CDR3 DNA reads TGTGCCAGCAGCCCCACGCCCCCCGGGAAAGAGACCCAGTACTTC.

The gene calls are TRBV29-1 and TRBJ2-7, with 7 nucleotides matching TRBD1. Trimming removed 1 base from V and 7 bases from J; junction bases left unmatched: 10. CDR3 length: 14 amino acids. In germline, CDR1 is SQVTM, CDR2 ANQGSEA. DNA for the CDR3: TGCAGCGTTGAAGCACAGGGGCACCTACGAGAGCAGTACTTC. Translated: CSVEAQGHLREQYF.

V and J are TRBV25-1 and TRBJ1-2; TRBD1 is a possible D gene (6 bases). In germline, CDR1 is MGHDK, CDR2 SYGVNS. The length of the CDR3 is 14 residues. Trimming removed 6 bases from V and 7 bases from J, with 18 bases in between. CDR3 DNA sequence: TGTGCCAGCAGAATTGAGGGGGAAAAGGTTGGCTACACCTTC. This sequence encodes CASRIEGEKVGYTF.

This CDR3 reads CASSGQGYGYTF. CDR3 DNA sequence: TGTGCCAGCAGCGGACAGGGCTATGGCTACACCTTC. The J gene is TRBJ1-2, the V gene TRBV9; 7 bases are shared with TRBD1. The germline V gene has CDR1 SGDLS and CDR2 YYNGEE. The CDR3 consists of 12 residues. Trimming took 3 bases from V and 4 from J; bases not matched to a gene: 0.